This is a list of T cell receptor beta chains from one sample in a study of control samples from healthy donors and cancer patients. TCRdb keeps only in-frame clones here, not all; method: immunoSEQ multiplex PCR. This sample carries about 84,000 clones, 91% of them seen once, and the ten largest clones take 15% to 20%. Sample: blood. Every receptor here comes from a man aged 45 to 65 in good health. The CDR3 runs from the conserved cysteine through the conserved F or W. D genes are given only for firm matches. Clone size appears in some rows only: once, few, many, or a class for an expanded clone.

v_gene,d_gene,abundance,j_gene,CDR3nt,CDR3aa
TRBV30,.,.,TRBJ2-7,TGTGCCTGGAGGGACTTCTCCTACGAGCAGTACTTC,CAWRDFSYEQYF
TRBV7-2,.,.,TRBJ2-5,TGTGCCTCGGCGAGGAGCTACGCTCAAGAGACCCAGTACTTC,CASARSYAQETQYF
TRBV6-6,.,.,TRBJ2-7,TGTGCCAGCAGTGCCCCTACTCCTCCCTACGAGCAGTACTTC,CASSAPTPPYEQYF
TRBV29-1,.,.,TRBJ1-4,TGCAGCGCCGGGGTAGGAGAAAAACTGTTTTTT,CSAGVGEKLFF
TRBV7-9,.,few,TRBJ1-1,TGTGCCACACAGGGTTCGACTGAAGCTTTCTTT,CATQGSTEAFF
TRBV19,.,.,TRBJ2-2,TGTGCCAGTAGTATACGCACCGGGGAGCTGTTTTTT,CASSIRTGELFF
TRBV27,.,.,TRBJ1-1,TGTGCCAGCTGTTCATTGCGTATTGCTGAAGCTTTCTTT,CASCSLRIAEAFF
TRBV18,.,.,TRBJ1-2,TGTGCCAGCTCCCGGGACCTTGACTTCCGCTATGGCTACACCTTC,CASSRDLDFRYGYTF
TRBV6-2/TRBV6-3,.,few,TRBJ2-1,TGTGCCAGCAGTTTAACTAGTGATGAGCAGTTCTTC,CASSLTSDEQFF
TRBV6-2/TRBV6-3,.,.,TRBJ2-6,TGTGCCAGCAGTTACACCGACCCTGGGGCCAACGTCCTGACTTTC,CASSYTDPGANVLTF
TRBV20-1,.,.,TRBJ1-2,TGCAGTGGGGGGGGATCGTATGGCTACACCTTC,CSGGGSYGYTF
TRBV5-1,.,.,TRBJ2-7,TGCGCCAGCAGCTCTGACGGAAGCTCCTACGAGCAGTACTTC,CASSSDGSSYEQYF
TRBV12-5,.,.,TRBJ1-1,TGTGCTAGTGGTTTACAGGTAGACACTGAAGCTTTCTTT,CASGLQVDTEAFF
TRBV21-1,.,.,TRBJ1-5,TGTGCCAGCAGCACGAATGGCGGGACAGCCGATCAGCCCCAGCATTTT,CASSTNGGTADQPQHF
TRBV24-1,TRBD2,.,TRBJ2-6,TGTGCCACCACTTGGGGACTAGCGGGGGTCCCGTTCTCTGGGGCCAACGTCCTGACTTTC,CATTWGLAGVPFSGANVLTF
TRBV7-2,.,.,TRBJ1-2,TGTGCCAGCAGCTTAGCCTCAGGAACGAACTATGGCTACACCTTC,CASSLASGTNYGYTF
TRBV3-1/TRBV3-2,.,once,TRBJ1-1,TGTGCCAGCAGGGGACGGGGCGAAGCTTTCTTT,CASRGRGEAFF
TRBV11-2,.,once,TRBJ2-2,TGTGCCAGCAGCTTAAGGTTCAGACAGAGGAACACCGGGGAGCTGTTTTTT,CASSLRFRQRNTGELFF
TRBV19,.,.,TRBJ1-2,TGTGCCAGTAGTTCGACCTTACGGGGTGGCTACACCTTC,CASSSTLRGGYTF
TRBV5-1,.,.,TRBJ1-4,TGCGCCAGCAGCTTGGAAGGGAATTCGGAGGAAAAACTGTTTTTT,CASSLEGNSEEKLFF
TRBV18,TRBD2,once,TRBJ2-1,TGTGCCAGCTCACCACCGGGGAGGGATGAGCAGTTCTTC,CASSPPGRDEQFF
TRBV18,.,.,TRBJ1-2,TGTGCCAGCTCACTAAAATTTAGAGGTGGCGGCTACACCTTC,CASSLKFRGGGYTF
TRBV19,TRBD1,.,TRBJ2-7,TGTGCCAGTACCCCGGGACAGGGCTCCTACGAGCAGTACTTC,CASTPGQGSYEQYF
TRBV24-1,.,.,TRBJ2-2,TGTGCCACCAGTGACCCTGAACCAGACTGGAGGATGAACACCGGGGAGCTGTTTTTT,CATSDPEPDWRMNTGELFF
TRBV3-1/TRBV3-2,.,.,TRBJ2-7,TGTGCCAGGGCTGAGGGCGACAGCTCCTACGAGCAGTACTTC,CARAEGDSSYEQYF
TRBV4-2,TRBD2,.,TRBJ2-2,TGTGCCAGCAGCCAAGTGGGACTAGCGGAGAACACCGGGGAGCTGTTTTTT,CASSQVGLAENTGELFF
TRBV6-6,.,.,TRBJ1-5,TGTGCCAGCAGATTGACAGGACTCCGTCCCGATCAGCCCCAGCATTTT,CASRLTGLRPDQPQHF